This is a list of T cell receptor beta chains from one sample in a study of T cells in Graves' hyperthyroidism and ophthalmopathy. Each CDR3 protein gets one entry after TCRdb re-called the multiplex PCR reads with MiXCR. The table lists 450,000 to 500,000 distinct CDR3 sequences, approximately 23% of them singletons. Sequenced sample: blood. These receptors originate from a woman aged 70-85 years with Graves' ophthalmopathy. Each CDR3 is given with its conserved first and last residue.

v_gene	j_gene	CDR3aa
TRBV15	TRBJ2-3	CATSRETGGFTDTQYF
TRBV9	TRBJ2-2	CASRRTWNTGELFF
TRBV28	TRBJ1-2	CASSSFRQGYGYTF
TRBV30	TRBJ2-3	CARRTGGPTDTQYF
TRBV10-3	TRBJ2-3	CAISDGRADTQYF
TRBV5-1	TRBJ2-7	CASSLDGMDEQYF
TRBV2	TRBJ2-7	CASQQAASGSYEQYF
TRBV24-1	TRBJ1-1	CATSEGRYSKAFF
TRBV3-1	TRBJ1-4	CASSQWTAGEKLFF
TRBV2	TRBJ1-1	CASKYGGGYTEAFF
TRBV6-1	TRBJ2-4	CASSERAGGLAKNIQYF
TRBV6-2/TRBV6-3	TRBJ2-7	CASSYSISSGNPYEQYF
TRBV6-2/TRBV6-3	TRBJ1-5	CASSRQVNNQPQHF
TRBV18	TRBJ1-1	CASSPSGGKQGTAFF
TRBV27	TRBJ2-5	CAGSLPASTRGRETQYF
TRBV28	TRBJ2-7	CASSFGNWEQYF
TRBV5-1	TRBJ1-5	CASSRLGAPREPQHF
TRBV2	TRBJ2-7	CAGSDMTSYEQYF
TRBV5-1	TRBJ1-1	CASSREANTEAFF
TRBV2	TRBJ1-1	CASSERGRDTEAFF
TRBV12-3/TRBV12-4	TRBJ1-3	CASSNYRQLGPSYF
TRBV19	TRBJ1-5	CASSIAGFQPQHF
TRBV7-2	TRBJ2-2	CASSHRTSGRWNTGELFF
TRBV6-1	TRBJ2-5	CASSPQRDRGNQETQYF
TRBV20-1	TRBJ2-5	CSVVWDYGFEYF
TRBV7-9	TRBJ1-1	CASSLGIGLEAFF
TRBV13	TRBJ2-2	CASSPPRMSAGELFF
TRBV20-1	TRBJ2-1	CSARRLAGAHEQFF
TRBV6-1	TRBJ2-7	CASSFTSGRYEQYF
TRBV20-1	TRBJ2-1	CSARDQGSGNEQFF
TRBV7-6	TRBJ1-2	CASSIGPGRNNYGYTF
TRBV20-1	TRBJ2-3	CSAAAADTQYF
TRBV29-1	TRBJ2-7	CSVETGLVHEQYF
TRBV6-1	TRBJ2-1	CASSRDLGGGLNEQFF
TRBV6-1	TRBJ1-5	CASSLGRDLGPQHF
TRBV6-9	TRBJ2-2	CASSYVGRGNTGELFF
TRBV20-1	TRBJ2-7	CSATSGRARNEQYF
TRBV5-1	TRBJ2-4	CASSLDGTANYVQYF
TRBV9	TRBJ2-2	CASSVGINTGELFF
TRBV7-3	TRBJ2-3	CASSAPGGEQYF
TRBV3-1	TRBJ2-7	CASSWTSGSHEQYF
TRBV3-1	TRBJ1-4	CASSHGGQVNEKLLF
TRBV2	TRBJ2-2	CASSEEGLLNTGELFF
TRBV6-5	TRBJ2-2	CASINRGAGELFF
TRBV30	TRBJ2-3	CAWSVSGRADTQYF
TRBV9	TRBJ2-5	CASSVARGGRQETQYF
TRBV6-1	TRBJ1-2	CASSYAQGDYGYTF
TRBV20-1	TRBJ2-7	CSARDPGGSYEQYF
TRBV2	TRBJ2-1	CASRYSGTSGNSYNEQFF
TRBV4-2	TRBJ2-2	CASSQAQGTGELFF
TRBV7-2	TRBJ2-2	CASSPHQGRDTGELFF
TRBV6-1	TRBJ1-5	CASSSYAAGRPQPQHF